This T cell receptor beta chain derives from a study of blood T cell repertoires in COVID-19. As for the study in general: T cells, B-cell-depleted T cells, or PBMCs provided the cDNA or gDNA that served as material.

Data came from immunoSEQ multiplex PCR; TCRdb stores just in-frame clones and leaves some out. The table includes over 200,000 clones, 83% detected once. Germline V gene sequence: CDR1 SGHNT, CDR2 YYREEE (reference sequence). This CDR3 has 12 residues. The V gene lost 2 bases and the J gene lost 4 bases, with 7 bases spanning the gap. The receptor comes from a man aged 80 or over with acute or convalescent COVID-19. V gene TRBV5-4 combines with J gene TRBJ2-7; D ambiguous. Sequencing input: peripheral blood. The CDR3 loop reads CASSFSTYEQYF. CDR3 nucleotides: TGTGCCAGCAGCTTTTCGACATACGAGCAGTACTTC.